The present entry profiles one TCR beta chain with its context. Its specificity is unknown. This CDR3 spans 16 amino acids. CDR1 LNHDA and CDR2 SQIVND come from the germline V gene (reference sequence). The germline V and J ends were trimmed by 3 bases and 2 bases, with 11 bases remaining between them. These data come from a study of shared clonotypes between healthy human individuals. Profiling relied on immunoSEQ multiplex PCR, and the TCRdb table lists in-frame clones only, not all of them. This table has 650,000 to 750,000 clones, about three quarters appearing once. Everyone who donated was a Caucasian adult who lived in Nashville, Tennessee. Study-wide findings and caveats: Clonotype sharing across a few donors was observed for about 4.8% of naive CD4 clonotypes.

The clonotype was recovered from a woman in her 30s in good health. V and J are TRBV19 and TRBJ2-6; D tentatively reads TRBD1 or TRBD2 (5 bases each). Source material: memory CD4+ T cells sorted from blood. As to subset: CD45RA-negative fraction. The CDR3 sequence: CASSIRGRAGANVLTF. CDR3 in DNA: TGTGCCAGTAGTATTCGGGGCAGGGCTGGGGCCAACGTCCTGACTTTC. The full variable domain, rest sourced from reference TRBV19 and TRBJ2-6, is DGGITQSPKYLFRKEGQNVTLSCEQNLNHDAMYWYRQDPGQGLRLIYYSQIVNDFQKGDIAEGYSVSREKKESFPLTVTSAQKNPTAFYLCASSIRGRAGANVLTFGAGSRLTVL.